The entry that follows covers one TCR beta chain sequence. Antigen unknown. This may come from a read error, since a much larger clone is one base off. These data come from a study of T cell repertoires in cytomegalovirus infection. As for the study in general: Based on public TCR beta signatures, there were indications of CMV infection and of a matching HLA type. Study-level findings and limits: CMV-specific HLA-C-restricted TCR beta clonotypes dominated the ex vivo response. Using cumulative public TCR beta family frequency, the authors identified those who carried CMV together with the relevant HLA.

This CDR3 has 15 residues. CDR1 SGHTA and CDR2 FQGTGA come from the germline V gene. Using its own MiXCR run on the reads, TCRdb lists one record per CDR3 protein. Of roughly 500,000 distinct CDR3 sequences in the sample, 16% are singletons; the top ten hold under 30%. V usage is TRBV7-3 and J usage is TRBJ1-2; weak D call: TRBD1 (6 bases). The clonotype comes from a human donor in good health (CMV status not recorded). Some clones in this sample may be carry-over from other donors' samples. The sequenced sample consisted of CD8+ T cells from PBMCs. CDR3 amino acids: CASGLYRVGLNGYTF. CDR3 DNA sequence: TGTGCCAGCGGCTTATACAGGGTGGGGTTGAATGGCTACACCTTC.